The 24 T cell receptor beta chains below all came from one sample that was sequenced in a study of cytomegalovirus exposure and HLA in healthy donors. TCRdb's table, derived via immunoSEQ multiplex PCR, lists solely in-frame clones and lacks some. In the table there are 150,000 to 180,000 clones, approximately 86% of which are singletons. The specimen sequenced was PBMCs. The source of these receptors is a man younger than 30 in good health and CMV-seropositive.

This chain connects TRBV27 to TRBJ1-2; a weak D match, TRBD1 (5 bases). Germline-derived CDR1 and CDR2 are MNHEY and SMNVEV (reference sequence). V lost 4 bases and J 6 bases, leaving 18 bases between the germline ends. The CDR3 loop spans 15 amino acids. Here the CDR3 reads CASSSGGKGEDGYTF. In DNA, the CDR3 is TGTGCCAGCAGTTCCGGGGGGAAGGGCGAAGATGGCTACACCTTC.

V and J are TRBV5-6 and TRBJ1-6; D unclear. This CDR3 is 12 amino acids long. Germline V CDR1 and CDR2: SGHDT, YYEEEE. V dropped 2 bases and J dropped 10 bases, with 7 bases sitting between them. The CDR3 reads CASSLAQSPLHF. CDR3 nucleotide sequence: TGTGCCAGCAGCTTAGCTCAATCACCCCTCCACTTT.

V and J are TRBV7-2 and TRBJ1-3; D unresolved. Germline lookup yields CDR1 SGHTA and CDR2 FQGNSA. V lost 5 bases and J lost 4, with 9 bases in between. CDR3 length: 13 amino acids. The CDR3 here is CASSRLPGNTIYF. The CDR3 nucleotides are TGTGCCAGCAGCCGACTCCCGGGAAACACCATATATTTT.

J is TRBJ2-2 and V is TRBV7-9; D is possibly TRBD2 (5 bases). Trimming removed 2 bases from V and 1 base from J, with 11 bases in between. CDR3 size: 16 residues. Germline CDR1 is SEHNR and CDR2 is FQNEAQ (reference sequence). CDR3 nucleotide sequence: TGTGCCAGCAGCTTAAGGGAGAGTGAGAACACCGGGGAGCTGTTTTTT. Residues: CASSLRESENTGELFF.

This clone was observed once. The CDR3 loop is CASSPDTGELFF. In DNA, the CDR3 is TGTGCCAGCTCACCCGACACCGGGGAGCTGTTTTTT. The chain couples TRBV18 to TRBJ2-2, with D unclear. This CDR3 is 12 amino acids long. Germline loops: CDR1 KGHSH, CDR2 LQKENI. The V end was cut by 3 bases, the J end by 3 bases, with 2 bases between.

V usage is TRBV5-1 and J usage is TRBJ1-2; 10 nucleotides match TRBD1. This CDR3 comprises 15 residues. Germline V CDR1 and CDR2: SGHRS, YFSETQ. V lost 4 bases, J lost 4 bases, and 7 bases stayed unmatched. The CDR3 coding sequence is TGCGCCAGCAGCAAGGGACAGGGGTTAACCTATGGCTACACCTTC. Its translation is CASSKGQGLTYGYTF.

The gene calls are TRBV10-3 and TRBJ1-1; possibly TRBD1 for D (5 bases). Deletions cut 4 bases from V and 0 bases from J, with 9 bases between. Per germline, CDR1 ENHRY and CDR2 SYGVKD. The CDR3 has 14 amino acids. Here the CDR3 DNA reads TGTGCCATCAGTGTCGGCAGGGTGAACACTGAAGCTTTCTTT. The encoded protein is CAISVGRVNTEAFF.

The V call is TRBV4-1, the J call TRBJ1-5, with a possible D match to TRBD1 (5 bases). CDR1 and CDR2 from the germline V gene are MGHRA and YSYEKL. The CDR3 contains 14 residues. Trimming took off 4 bases at V and 3 bases at J, with 10 bases between the two ends. In DNA form, the CDR3 reads TGCGCCAGCAGCCCACAGGTACCCAATCAGCCCCAGCATTTT. Encoded protein: CASSPQVPNQPQHF.

This chain connects TRBV30 to TRBJ2-5; tentatively, D is TRBD1 (6 bases). CDR1 is GTSNPN and CDR2 is SVGIG in the germline V gene (reference sequence). V lost 0 bases, J lost 1 base, and 18 bases lay in between. The CDR3 extends over 17 amino acids. The DNA of the CDR3 is TGTGCCTGGAGTGTACTAGTTTGGGGGCGAGGCCAAGAGACCCAGTACTTC. It translates to CAWSVLVWGRGQETQYF. The full variable domain, rest sourced from reference TRBV30 and TRBJ2-5, is SQTIHQWPATLVQPVGSPLSLECTVEGTSNPNLYWYRQAAGRGLQLLFYSVGIGQISSEVPQNLSASRPQDRQFILSSKKLLLSDSGFYLCAWSVLVWGRGQETQYFGPGTRLLVL.

Notes on this clone: The same CDR3 can be traced to other DNA sequences in this sample. The V and J genes are TRBV5-6 and TRBJ1-2; 9 nucleotides line up with TRBD1. Looked up from germline, CDR1 is SGHDT and CDR2 is YYEEEE. J gave up 4 bases and V 4 bases, and 5 bases lay outside the gene matches. The CDR3 extends over 14 amino acids. The CDR3 region is CASSPGQGGYGYTF. The CDR3 coding sequence is TGTGCCAGCAGCCCGGGACAGGGCGGCTATGGCTACACCTTC.

This clone has just one count. The rearrangement uses TRBV6-6 and TRBJ1-1, with 9 bases fitting TRBD1. Trimming took 2 bases from V and 4 from J; bases not matched to a gene: 5. The CDR3 runs 15 residues. The germline gives CDR1 MNHNY, CDR2 SVGAGI (reference sequence). DNA of the CDR3: TGTGCCAGCAGTTACCCTACAGGGGGCCCCACTGAAGCTTTCTTT. It specifies CASSYPTGGPTEAFF.

The V gene is TRBV18, the J gene TRBJ1-6; 10 bases match TRBD1. This CDR3 spans 16 amino acids. Germline lookup yields CDR1 KGHSH and CDR2 LQKENI. V gave up 3 bases and J gave up 10 bases; unmatched junction bases: 9. CDR3 in amino acids: CASSPDRDRGGSPLHF. In DNA, the CDR3 is TGTGCCAGCTCACCCGACCGGGACAGGGGTGGATCACCCCTCCACTTT. The complete variable domain, with remaining parts taken from reference TRBV18 and TRBJ1-6, reads NAGVMQNPRHLVRRRGQEARLRCSPMKGHSHVYWYRQLPEEGLKFMVYLQKENIIDESGMPKERFSAEFPKEGPSILRIQQVVRGDSAAYFCASSPDRDRGGSPLHFGNGTRLTVT.

DNA for the CDR3: TGTGCCAGCGGGGCGGGGGCCTCCACTGAAGCTTTCTTT. Protein product: CASGAGASTEAFF. The genes are TRBV7-3 and TRBJ1-1, with D maybe TRBD1 (6 bases). The germline gives CDR1 SGHTA, CDR2 FQGTGA. The CDR3 contains 13 residues. V gave up 8 bases and J gave up 4 bases, with 14 bases separating them. Combining the CDR3 with reference TRBV7-3 and TRBJ1-1 gives the whole variable domain GAGVSQTPSNKVTEKGKYVELRCDPISGHTALYWYRQSLGQGPEFLIYFQGTGAADDSGLPNDRFFAVRPEGSVSTLKIQRTERGDSAVYLCASGAGASTEAFFGQGTRLTVV.

V gene TRBV5-4 combines with J gene TRBJ1-1; D is perhaps TRBD1 (6 bases). Germline V gene data show CDR1 as SGHNT and CDR2 as YYREEE (reference sequence). V was cut by 1 base and J by 0 bases, with 13 bases left in between. This CDR3 is 16 amino acids long. DNA for the CDR3: TGTGCCAGCAGCTTGAGGGCAGGGGTCATGAACACTGAAGCTTTCTTT. It is translated as CASSLRAGVMNTEAFF. The full variable domain, rest sourced from reference TRBV5-4 and TRBJ1-1, is ETGVTQSPTHLIKTRGQQVTLRCSSQSGHNTVSWYQQALGQGPQFIFQYYREEENGRGNFPPRFSGLQFPNYSSELNVNALELDDSALYLCASSLRAGVMNTEAFFGQGTRLTVV.

The chain combines TRBV10-2 with TRBJ1-2; TRBD1 matches 7 bases. The CDR3 extends over 13 amino acids. V trimming: 8 bases; J trimming: 5 bases; junction bases outside the gene matches: 8. From germline, CDR1 is WSHSY and CDR2 SAAADI. The CDR3 loop reads CASEGGYGYGYTF. CDR3 DNA sequence: TGCGCCAGCGAAGGGGGCTACGGGTATGGCTACACCTTC.

This rearrangement joins TRBV2 to TRBJ2-1; 9 nucleotides align to TRBD1. The V and J ends lost 6 bases and 3 bases, in that order; junction bases with no gene match: 18. From germline, CDR1 is SNHLY and CDR2 FYNNEI. CDR3 length: 19 residues. Here the CDR3 DNA reads TGTGCCAGCAGCGACCCGGGGCATGTAACAGGGGGCGGCTACAATGAGCAGTTCTTC. Its protein product is CASSDPGHVTGGGYNEQFF.

The gene calls are TRBV28 and TRBJ1-1; the D is unclear. Germline loops: CDR1 MDHEN, CDR2 SYDVKM. The V end lost 5 bases, the J end lost 6 bases, and 7 bases lay between the germline ends. The length of the CDR3 is 11 residues. Here the CDR3 DNA reads TGTGCCAGCAGTCGTGTCCCTGAAGCTTTCTTT. This gives the protein CASSRVPEAFF.

V gene TRBV4-3 combines with J gene TRBJ2-1; 11 bases line up with TRBD2. With V trimmed by 0 bases and J by 12 bases, 13 bases remained unmatched. The CDR3 is 17 residues long. The germline gives CDR1 LGHNA, CDR2 YSLEER. The CDR3 is CASSQESSGGKGIGQFF. CDR3 bases: TGCGCCAGCAGCCAAGAGTCTAGCGGGGGGAAAGGGATAGGGCAGTTCTTC.

The chain couples TRBV30 to TRBJ2-5; 7 nucleotides agree with TRBD1. Unmatched junction bases numbered 13, after V lost 5 bases and J lost 7 bases. This CDR3 has 14 residues. Germline V CDR1 and CDR2: GTSNPN, SVGIG (reference sequence). The CDR3 DNA reads TGTGCCTGGGGTTGGACAGGCCGAACGGGGACCCAGTACTTC. Translated: CAWGWTGRTGTQYF.

As to this clone: This probably arose from a read error, given a far larger clone one base away. J is TRBJ1-1 and V is TRBV7-2; no reliable D call. Germline V lookup: CDR1 SGHTA, CDR2 FQGNSA. This CDR3 is built from 13 residues. Trimming shortened V by 2 bases and J by 1 base, and 5 bases separated the two germline ends. CDR3 sequence (DNA): TGTGCCAGCAGCTTACGGGGGAACACTGAAGCTTTCTTT. This codes for CASSLRGNTEAFF. Based on the CDR3 plus reference TRBV7-2 and TRBJ1-1, the full variable domain is GAGVSQSPSNKVTEKGKDVELRCDPISGHTALYWYRQSLGQGLEFLIYFQGNSAPDKSGLPSDRFSAERTGGSVSTLTIQRTQQEDSAVYLCASSLRGNTEAFFGQGTRLTVV.

The chain employs TRBV18 and TRBJ1-1; D gene ambiguous. CDR1 KGHSH and CDR2 LQKENI come from the germline V gene. The CDR3 is 14 residues long. With 2 bases removed from V and 4 bases from J, the gap between germline ends came to 11 bases. Written as DNA, the CDR3 is TGTGCCAGCTCACCAGGGCAGGCCAGCACTGAAGCTTTCTTT. It yields the protein CASSPGQASTEAFF.

The V call is TRBV5-1, the J call TRBJ2-7; 8 nucleotides align to TRBD2. CDR1 is SGHRS and CDR2 is YFSETQ in the germline V gene. This CDR3 has 16 residues. Unmatched junction bases numbered 11, after V lost 2 bases and J lost 4 bases. Here the CDR3 DNA reads TGCGCCAGCAGCTTTGAGGTGATAGCGGGGTTATACGAGCAGTACTTC. It specifies CASSFEVIAGLYEQYF. The full variable domain, completed using reference TRBV5-1 and TRBJ2-7, is KAGVTQTPRYLIKTRGQQVTLSCSPISGHRSVSWYQQTPGQGLQFLFEYFSETQRNKGNFPGRFSGRQFSNSRSEMNVSTLELGDSALYLCASSFEVIAGLYEQYFGPGTRLTVT.

This chain uses TRBV7-9 with TRBJ2-7; TRBD2 agrees at 12 bases. The CDR3 covers 15 residues. V lost 3 bases and J lost 0; bases outside the gene matches: 0. CDR1 is SEHNR and CDR2 is FQNEAQ in the germline V gene (reference sequence). CDR3 sequence: CASSLTSGSSYEQYF. The CDR3 DNA reads as TGTGCCAGCAGCTTGACTAGCGGGAGCTCCTACGAGCAGTACTTC.

This clone was observed a single time. The genes are TRBV19 and TRBJ2-2; TRBD1 is a possible D gene (6 bases). V was clipped by 3 bases and J by 2 bases, with 7 bases between them. The CDR3 contains 14 residues. CDR1 is LNHDA, CDR2 SQIVND, per germline (reference sequence). The CDR3 here is CASSMDSNTGELFF. In DNA, the CDR3 is TGTGCCAGTAGTATGGACAGTAACACCGGGGAGCTGTTTTTT.